Below are 21 T cell receptor beta chains sequenced from a single sample in a study of PD-1 blockade in classical Hodgkin lymphoma. As for time point: cycle 4 day 1 (C4D1), after more than 5 weeks of nivolumab. All patients experienced relapse after autologous stem cell transplantation, and brentuximab vedotin exposure was variable. Here immunoSEQ multiplex PCR was the method, and the copy in TCRdb shows in-frame clones only, minus some. The table shows approximately 52,000 clones, with 86% occurring only once. The sequencing here drew on peripheral blood mononuclear cells (PBMCs), taken before the fourth cycle of nivolumab. Every receptor here comes from a human donor with classical Hodgkin lymphoma.

The chain recombines TRBV29-1 with TRBJ2-5; D may match TRBD1 or TRBD2 (6 bases each). The CDR3 extends over 14 amino acids. Trimming cost V 4 bases and J 4 bases, with 16 bases left between them. The V gene's germline CDR1 is SQVTM and CDR2 ANQGSEA. The CDR3 loop reads CSVGFGGRGETQYF. The CDR3, as DNA: TGCAGCGTTGGGTTTGGGGGGCGCGGAGAGACCCAGTACTTC.

The V gene is TRBV5-1, the J gene TRBJ2-2, with D unclear. V was cut by 4 bases and J by 2 bases, with 12 bases left in between. The CDR3 runs to 15 residues. Germline CDR1 is SGHRS and CDR2 is YFSETQ. In DNA form, the CDR3 reads TGCGCCAGCAGCCCGAGGCAGACCAACACCGGGGAGCTGTTTTTT. Translated, it gives CASSPRQTNTGELFF.

The J gene is TRBJ2-4, the V gene TRBV6-5; TRBD1 matches at 11 bases. Germline V CDR1 and CDR2: MNHEY, SVGAGI. This CDR3 is built from 15 residues. Trimming removed 2 bases from V and 9 bases from J; junction bases left unmatched: 6. The CDR3 nucleotides are TGTGCCAGCAGTTACGGGACAGGGGGTTTTGTCATTCAGTACTTC. Amino acid sequence: CASSYGTGGFVIQYF.

The gene calls are TRBV18 and TRBJ2-1; D gene uncertain. V lost 4 bases to trimming and J lost 0 bases, with 19 bases between them. This CDR3 spans 18 amino acids. CDR1 is KGHSH and CDR2 is LQKENI in the germline V gene. The CDR3 nucleotides are TGTGCCAGCTCACAGGCTCCCCCAGCGTCCGTCTCCTACAATGAGCAGTTCTTC. Residues: CASSQAPPASVSYNEQFF.

This clone was seen once. The chain is built from TRBV7-8 and TRBJ1-3; no definite D call. The CDR3 sequence is 16 residues long. Germline CDR1 SGHVS, CDR2 FQNEAQ. V was trimmed by 2 bases and J by 0 bases, leaving 11 bases between them. DNA for the CDR3: TGTGCCAGCAGCTTACAAGCCGATATCTCTGGAAACACCATATATTTT. This sequence encodes CASSLQADISGNTIYF.

The chain couples TRBV7-3 to TRBJ2-3, with TRBD2 matching over 9 bases. CDR1 is SGHTA, CDR2 FQGTGA, per germline. The trim removed 5 bases at V and 0 bases at J, leaving 6 bases unmatched. CDR3 length: 16 amino acids. The CDR3, as DNA: TGTGCCAGCAGCGGAGACAGCGGGGGGAGCACAGATACGCAGTATTTT. Its translation is CASSGDSGGSTDTQYF.

The chain carries TRBV7-8 and TRBJ2-7; tentatively, D is TRBD1 (5 bases). The germline V and J ends were trimmed by 5 bases and 0 bases, with 14 bases remaining between them. The CDR3 spans 15 residues. Germline CDR1 and CDR2: SGHVS and FQNEAQ. CDR3 sequence reads: CASSPAAGFSYEQYF. The CDR3 bases are TGTGCCAGCAGCCCAGCAGCAGGGTTCTCCTACGAGCAGTACTTC.

The V gene is TRBV15, the J gene TRBJ1-5, with D unclear. CDR1 and CDR2 from the germline V gene are LNHNV and YYDKDF (reference sequence). CDR3 size: 12 residues. Trimming left V 3 bases short and J 7 bases short, with 7 bases between. In DNA form, the CDR3 reads TGTGCCACCAGCAGGAATGGACAGCCCCAGCATTTT. Translation gives CATSRNGQPQHF.

This clone was detected once. The chain carries TRBV28 and TRBJ1-2; D perhaps matches TRBD1 (5 bases). Trimming pared 1 base from V and 6 bases from J, leaving 12 bases between. Germline CDR1 reads MDHEN; CDR2 reads SYDVKM. This CDR3 is 14 amino acids long. The CDR3 DNA is TGTGCCAGCAGTTTATCAGCAGGGATTAATGGCTACACCTTC. Amino acids: CASSLSAGINGYTF.

The chain recombines TRBV5-1 with TRBJ2-1; 9 bases fit TRBD2. The trim removed 4 bases at V and 4 bases at J, leaving 6 bases unmatched. Germline V CDR1 and CDR2: SGHRS, YFSETQ. The CDR3 is 15 amino acids. For the CDR3, the DNA is TGCGCCAGCAGCCAGCAGCGGGGGGATTACAATGAGCAGTTCTTC. Residues: CASSQQRGDYNEQFF.

This chain connects TRBV7-3 to TRBJ1-2, with D uncertain. Germline assignment: CDR1 SGHTA and CDR2 FQGTGA. This CDR3 spans 13 amino acids. V lost 2 bases and J 8 bases, leaving 12 bases between the germline ends. The CDR3, as DNA: TGTGCCAGCAGCTTAGTAAGGGCGGAGGGCTACACCTTC. Its translation is CASSLVRAEGYTF.

This rearrangement joins TRBV27 to TRBJ1-1, with D uncertain. V lost 3 bases, J lost 4 bases, and 15 bases lay in between. The CDR3 is 15 amino acids. Germline V gene data show CDR1 as MNHEY and CDR2 as SMNVEV (reference sequence). The CDR3 here is CASSLRGSGSTEAFF. Here the CDR3 DNA reads TGTGCCAGCAGTTTGCGAGGGTCCGGGAGCACTGAAGCTTTCTTT.

J is TRBJ2-7 and V is TRBV10-2, with 7 bases lining up with TRBD1. V trimming: 3 bases; J trimming: 2 bases; junction bases outside the gene matches: 10. Germline assignment: CDR1 WSHSY and CDR2 SAAADI. The CDR3 is made up of 16 amino acids. The CDR3 region is CASSEVGTVYPYEQYF. For the CDR3, the DNA is TGCGCCAGCAGTGAAGTCGGGACAGTATACCCCTACGAGCAGTACTTC.

This rearrangement joins TRBV19 to TRBJ2-7, with a tentative D call TRBD2 (7 bases). The V and J ends lost 8 bases and 2 bases respectively, with 16 bases between them. This CDR3 is built from 14 residues. Germline CDR1 is LNHDA and CDR2 is SQIVND (reference sequence). CDR3 nucleotide sequence: TGTGCCAGTTCGACAGGACTAGGGGCCTACGAGCAGTACTTC. Translation: CASSTGLGAYEQYF.

J is TRBJ2-1 and V is TRBV29-1, with TRBD1 matching over 8 bases. V dropped 3 bases and J dropped 7; count of bases not matched to a gene: 8. The CDR3 has 14 residues. Germline assignment: CDR1 SQVTM and CDR2 ANQGSEA. CDR3 bases: TGCAGCGTTGAGGGGACAGGTGCTGGAAATGAGCAGTTCTTC. As protein: CSVEGTGAGNEQFF.

The chain uses TRBV4-1 and TRBJ2-1; D gene unclear. The CDR3 has 16 residues. Between the trimmed V and J ends, which lost 1 base and 10 bases, there was a span of 20 bases. The germline gives CDR1 MGHRA, CDR2 YSYEKL. The DNA for the CDR3 is TGCGCCAGCAGCCAAGCCGACTTAATCTCGCACGGGGAGCAGTTCTTC. This codes for CASSQADLISHGEQFF.

The CDR3 spells CASSRTGFDTQYF. The CDR3 DNA follows: TGTGCCAGCAGTCGGACAGGGTTTGATACGCAGTATTTT. V gene TRBV2 combines with J gene TRBJ2-3, with 8 nucleotides matching TRBD1. The CDR3 runs 13 residues. The germline gives CDR1 SNHLY, CDR2 FYNNEI. V shed 5 bases, J shed 6 bases, and the junction held 4 bases outside the gene matches.

This sequence joins TRBV5-5 and TRBJ1-2; 8 bases agree with TRBD1. This CDR3 is 17 amino acids long. Germline CDR1 reads SGHKS; CDR2 reads YYEKEE (reference sequence). Trimming cost V 4 bases and J 6 bases; bases outside gene matches: 17. The CDR3 coding sequence is TGTGCCAGCAGCCTTATTACCGTGACAGGGGAAAGGGATGGCTACACCTTC. It translates to CASSLITVTGERDGYTF.

The rearrangement joins TRBV21-1 to TRBJ2-5; the D segment call TRBD1 is taken from the table without a DNA check. TRBV21-1 is termed a pseudogene. The CDR3 consists of 14 residues. CDR3 region: CASQDRGPDETQYF. DNA for the CDR3: TGTGCCAGCCAGGACAGGGGGCCTGATGAGACCCAGTACTTC.

The rearrangement uses TRBV10-3 and TRBJ2-1; D is uncertain. Germline-derived CDR1 and CDR2 are ENHRY and SYGVKD. CDR3 length: 15 amino acids. The ends were cut back, 8 bases at V and 2 bases at J, with 16 bases in the middle. Here the CDR3 reads CAIWTDGIPYNEQFF. The CDR3 nucleotides are TGTGCCATCTGGACGGACGGCATACCCTACAATGAGCAGTTCTTC.

V gene TRBV28 combines with J gene TRBJ1-5; tentatively, D is TRBD1 (5 bases). The germline V and J ends were trimmed by 1 base and 0 bases, with 10 bases remaining between them. The CDR3 has 16 amino acids. The V gene's germline CDR1 is MDHEN and CDR2 SYDVKM. CDR3 sequence: CASSLLGGDSNQPQHF. CDR3 nucleotides: TGTGCCAGCAGTTTATTGGGGGGGGATAGCAATCAGCCCCAGCATTTT.